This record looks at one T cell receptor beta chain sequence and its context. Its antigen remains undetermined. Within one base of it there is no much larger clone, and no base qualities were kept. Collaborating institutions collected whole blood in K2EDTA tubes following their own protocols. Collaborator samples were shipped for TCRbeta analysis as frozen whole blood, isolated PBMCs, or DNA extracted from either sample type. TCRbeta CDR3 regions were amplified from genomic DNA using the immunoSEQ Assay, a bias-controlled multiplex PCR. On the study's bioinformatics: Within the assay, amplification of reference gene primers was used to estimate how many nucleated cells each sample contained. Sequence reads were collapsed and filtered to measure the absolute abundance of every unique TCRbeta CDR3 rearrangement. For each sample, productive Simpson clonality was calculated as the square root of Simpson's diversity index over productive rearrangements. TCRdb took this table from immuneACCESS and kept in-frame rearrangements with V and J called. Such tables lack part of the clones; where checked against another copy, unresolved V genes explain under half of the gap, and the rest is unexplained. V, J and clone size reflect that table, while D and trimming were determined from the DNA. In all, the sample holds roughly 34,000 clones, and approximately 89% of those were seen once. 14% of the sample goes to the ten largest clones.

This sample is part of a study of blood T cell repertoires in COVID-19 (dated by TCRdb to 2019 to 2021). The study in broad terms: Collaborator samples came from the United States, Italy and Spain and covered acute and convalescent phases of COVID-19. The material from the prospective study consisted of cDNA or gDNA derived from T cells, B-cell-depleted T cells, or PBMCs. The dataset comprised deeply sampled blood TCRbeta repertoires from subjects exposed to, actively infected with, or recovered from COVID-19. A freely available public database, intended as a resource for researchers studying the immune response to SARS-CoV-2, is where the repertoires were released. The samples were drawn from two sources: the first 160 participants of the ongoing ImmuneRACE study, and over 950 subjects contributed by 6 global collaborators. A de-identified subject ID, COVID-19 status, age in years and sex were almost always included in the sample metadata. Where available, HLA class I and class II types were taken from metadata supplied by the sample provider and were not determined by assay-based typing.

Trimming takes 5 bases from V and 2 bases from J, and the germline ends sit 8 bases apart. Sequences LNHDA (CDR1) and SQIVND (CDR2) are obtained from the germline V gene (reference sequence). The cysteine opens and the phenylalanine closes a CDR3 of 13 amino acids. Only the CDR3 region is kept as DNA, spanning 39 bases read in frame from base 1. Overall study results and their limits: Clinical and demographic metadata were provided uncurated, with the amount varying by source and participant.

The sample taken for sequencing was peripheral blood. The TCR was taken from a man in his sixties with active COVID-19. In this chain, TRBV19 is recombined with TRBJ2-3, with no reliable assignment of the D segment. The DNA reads TGTGCCAGTAGTTTGAGGAACACAGATACGCAGTATTTT. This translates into CASSLRNTDTQYF.